The 17 T cell receptor beta chains given below trace back to one sample, sequenced in a study of blood T cell repertoires in COVID-19. Produced via immunoSEQ multiplex PCR; TCRdb's table is partial and in-frame only. Of around 70,000 clones listed, around nine tenths are singletons. The sample taken for sequencing was peripheral blood. The receptors were gathered from a woman in her late teens or twenties with acute or convalescent COVID-19.

The chain recombines TRBV15 with TRBJ2-7, with 8 bases aligning to TRBD1. This CDR3 comprises 16 residues. CDR1 and CDR2 (germline): LNHNV, YYDKDF (reference sequence). The V gene end was trimmed by 5 bases and the J gene end by 5 bases; junction bases not matched to a gene: 14. DNA for the CDR3: TGTGCCACCAGCTCCCGGATAAGGACAGGGTCCCACGAGCAGTACTTC. It is translated as CATSSRIRTGSHEQYF.

V usage is TRBV18 and J usage is TRBJ1-1; no clear D gene. Germline loops: CDR1 KGHSH, CDR2 LQKENI. The CDR3 runs 13 residues. V gave up 2 bases and J gave up 4 bases, with 8 bases separating them. The CDR3 loop reads CASSPVASTEAFF. In DNA, the CDR3 is TGTGCCAGCTCACCAGTAGCTTCCACTGAAGCTTTCTTT.

The gene calls are TRBV11-2 and TRBJ1-2, with D perhaps matching TRBD1 (5 bases). In germline, CDR1 is SGHAT, CDR2 FQNNGV. The V end was cut by 4 bases, the J end by 8 bases, with 17 bases between. The length of the CDR3 is 14 residues. The CDR3 reads CASSSTLDSGGYTF. The CDR3 region has the DNA TGTGCCAGCAGCTCTACTCTAGACAGTGGGGGCTACACCTTC. Full variable domain (outside the CDR3, taken from reference TRBV11-2 and TRBJ1-2): EAGVAQSPRYKIIEKRQSVAFWCNPISGHATLYWYQQILGQGPKLLIQFQNNGVVDDSQLPKDRFSAERLKGVDSTLKIQPAKLEDSAVYLCASSSTLDSGGYTFGSGTRLTVV.

The CDR3 nucleotides read TGTGCCAGCAGTGACTTAGACACCCAGATACAAAACACTGAAGCTTTCTTT. It specifies CASSDLDTQIQNTEAFF. The chain uses TRBV6-4 and TRBJ1-1; D ambiguous. Germline lookup yields CDR1 MRHNA and CDR2 SNTAGT. V was shortened by 1 base and J by 2 bases, with 17 bases between the two germline ends. The CDR3 extends over 17 amino acids.

This clone was observed once. The genes are TRBV7-9 and TRBJ1-2; D call uncertain. The CDR3 is 12 residues long. The V gene lost 3 bases and the J gene lost 8 bases, with 10 bases spanning the gap. Looked up from germline, CDR1 is SEHNR and CDR2 is FQNEAQ (reference sequence). The CDR3 loop is CASSFGAEGYTF. In nucleotides, the CDR3 is TGTGCCAGCAGCTTCGGAGCGGAGGGCTACACCTTC. The full variable domain, with the rest looked up from reference TRBV7-9 and TRBJ1-2, is DTGVSQNPRHKITKRGQNVTFRCDPISEHNRLYWYRQTLGQGPEFLTYFQNEAQLEKSRLLSDRFSAERPKGSFSTLEIQRTEQGDSAMYLCASSFGAEGYTFGSGTRLTVV.

The rearrangement uses TRBV24-1 and TRBJ2-1; 7 bases match TRBD1. V gave up 1 base and J gave up 12 bases; unmatched junction bases: 5. CDR1 is KGHDR and CDR2 is SFDVKD in the germline V gene. CDR3 length equals 13 residues. The CDR3 protein is CATSDFEGARQFF. The CDR3 nucleotides are TGTGCCACCAGTGATTTTGAGGGGGCGAGGCAGTTCTTC.

This clone appeared once. This chain joins TRBV3-1 (or the pseudogene TRBV3-2) and TRBJ1-5; D unresolved. Trimming took off 0 bases at V and 0 bases at J, with 9 bases between the two ends. Per germline, CDR1 LGHDT and CDR2 YNNKEL (reference sequence). The CDR3 contains 16 residues. CDR3 protein: CASSQDLADSNQPQHF. As DNA, the CDR3 is TGTGCCAGCAGCCAAGATCTCGCAGATAGCAATCAGCCCCAGCATTTT.

The rearrangement uses TRBV7-9 and TRBJ2-3; D is unresolved. This CDR3 contains 15 residues. V lost 6 bases and J lost 2, with 15 bases in between. Germline CDR1 reads SEHNR; CDR2 reads FQNEAQ (reference sequence). CDR3 residues: CASSPQRSHTDTQYF. In DNA form, the CDR3 reads TGTGCCAGCAGTCCTCAACGGTCCCACACAGATACGCAGTATTTT.

There are a few counts of this clone. This sequence joins TRBV5-1 and TRBJ2-5, with 7 bases lining up with TRBD2. Germline values: CDR1 SGHRS, CDR2 YFSETQ. The V and J ends lost 1 base and 4 bases, in that order; junction bases with no gene match: 7. CDR3 size: 15 residues. CDR3 loop: CASSLQAGVSETQYF. The CDR3 DNA sequence: TGCGCCAGCAGCTTGCAGGCGGGAGTATCAGAGACCCAGTACTTC.

The rearrangement joins TRBV6-2 or TRBV6-3 to TRBJ2-1; 9 positions match TRBD2. The CDR3 runs to 15 residues. V lost 1 base, J lost 6 bases, and 4 bases stayed unmatched. Germline lookup yields CDR1 MNHEY and CDR2 SVGEGT. CDR3: CASSYLAGVGNEQFF. The CDR3 coding sequence is TGTGCCAGCAGTTACTTAGCGGGAGTCGGCAATGAGCAGTTCTTC.

This chain links TRBV2 with TRBJ2-4; the D gene is possibly TRBD1 (6 bases). This CDR3 has 14 amino acids. Germline V gives CDR1 SNHLY, CDR2 FYNNEI. Trimming removed 10 bases from V and 9 bases from J, with 22 bases in between. For the CDR3, the DNA is TGTGCCACCGCTCCTGAACAGGGTTATACCATTCAGTACTTC. This codes for CATAPEQGYTIQYF.

This clone occurred once. The V and J genes are TRBV28 and TRBJ1-6, with a weak D call TRBD1 (6 bases). The ends were cut back, 6 bases at V and 9 bases at J, with 21 bases in the middle. The CDR3 sequence is 16 residues long. CDR1 and CDR2 (germline): MDHEN, SYDVKM. The DNA of the CDR3 is TGTGCCAGCAGCCGCCAGGGGCGAAGTATAATTTCACCCCTCCACTTT. Protein: CASSRQGRSIISPLHF. Looking up the rest from reference TRBV28 and TRBJ1-6 gives the full variable domain: DVKVTQSSRYLVKRTGEKVFLECVQDMDHENMFWYRQDPGLGLRLIYFSYDVKMKEKGDIPEGYSVSREKKERFSLILESASTNQTSMYLCASSRQGRSIISPLHFGNGTRLTVT.

The gene calls are TRBV5-8 and TRBJ1-3, with D unclear. V dropped 4 bases and J dropped 0 bases, with 14 bases sitting between them. Germline V gives CDR1 SGHTS, CDR2 YDEGEE. CDR3 length equals 16 residues. CDR3: CASSPVGISSGNTIYF. The CDR3 DNA reads as TGTGCCAGCAGCCCCGTCGGGATAAGCTCTGGAAACACCATATATTTT.

This chain uses TRBV15 with TRBJ1-4; D is uncertain. V was shortened by 3 bases and J by 0 bases, with 11 bases between the two germline ends. The CDR3 spans 16 residues. Germline CDR1 is LNHNV and CDR2 is YYDKDF (reference sequence). The CDR3 nucleotides are TGTGCCACCAGCAGGATCCCGGGTACAACTAATGAAAAACTGTTTTTT. This gives the protein CATSRIPGTTNEKLFF.

This clone has more than one count but fewer than ten. The chain recombines TRBV6-5 with TRBJ1-1; 11 nucleotides agree with TRBD1. Looked up from germline, CDR1 is MNHEY and CDR2 is SVGAGI. This CDR3 contains 15 residues. The junction had 10 bases not matched to a gene; V was cut back by 10 bases and J by 3 bases. Written as DNA, the CDR3 is TGTGCCACCAGAGGACAGGGGGCACGAGACACTGAAGCTTTCTTT. Protein product: CATRGQGARDTEAFF.

The chain is built from TRBV30 and TRBJ2-7; possibly TRBD2 for D (6 bases). The germline gives CDR1 GTSNPN, CDR2 SVGIG (reference sequence). The CDR3 covers 16 residues. V dropped 0 bases and J dropped 6 bases, with 21 bases sitting between them. Written as DNA, the CDR3 is TGTGCCTGGAGTGTACTTAGGGACTGCCCTCCGGGCGAGCAGTACTTC. Residues: CAWSVLRDCPPGEQYF.

The rearrangement uses TRBV5-5 and TRBJ2-3; 10 bases are a match to TRBD2. This CDR3 is built from 14 residues. The germline V gene encodes CDR1 SGHKS and CDR2 YYEKEE (reference sequence). V shed 2 bases and J 4 bases; nucleotides not matched to a gene: 1. Here the CDR3 DNA reads TGTGCCAGCAGCTTTAGCGGGGGGCCAGATACGCAGTATTTT. Residues: CASSFSGGPDTQYF.